These 13 T cell receptor beta chains were all obtained from the same sample, sequenced in a study of blood T cell repertoires in COVID-19. TCRdb's table, derived via immunoSEQ multiplex PCR, lists solely in-frame clones and lacks some. Among about 300,000 clones listed, roughly nine tenths were seen once. Sequencing was performed on PBMCs or T cells enriched from blood (not recorded which). The receptors were gathered from a woman aged 35 to 49 who had recovered from COVID-19.

This clone showed up just once. The CDR3 sequence: CASSLASDRGKFSYGYTF. For the CDR3, the DNA is TGTGCCAGCAGCTTAGCTTCCGACAGGGGAAAATTTAGCTATGGCTACACCTTC. The genes are TRBV11-2 and TRBJ1-2; 8 bases agree with TRBD1. V gave up 1 base and J gave up 4 bases; unmatched junction bases: 14. The length of the CDR3 is 18 residues. Germline CDR1 SGHAT, CDR2 FQNNGV. The whole variable domain, filled in from reference TRBV11-2 and TRBJ1-2, reads EAGVAQSPRYKIIEKRQSVAFWCNPISGHATLYWYQQILGQGPKLLIQFQNNGVVDDSQLPKDRFSAERLKGVDSTLKIQPAKLEDSAVYLCASSLASDRGKFSYGYTFGSGTRLTVV.

The gene calls are TRBV5-6 and TRBJ2-5, with 10 bases that match TRBD2. CDR1 is SGHDT, CDR2 YYEEEE, per germline. J lost 4 bases, V lost 3 bases, and 6 bases had no gene match. This CDR3 is 15 amino acids long. CDR3 DNA: TGTGCCAGCAGCTCGGCTAGCGGGAGTGGAGAGACCCAGTACTTC. Translating gives CASSSASGSGETQYF.

The gene calls are TRBV7-2 and TRBJ2-2, with D possibly TRBD1 on 5 matching bases. Trimming removed 4 bases at V and 4 bases at J, with 10 bases between. The CDR3 is 14 residues long. CDR1 and CDR2 (germline): SGHTA, FQGNSA. The CDR3 DNA reads TGTGCCAGCAGCTACCAGGGCCCCACCGGGGAGCTGTTTTTT. Its protein product is CASSYQGPTGELFF. The whole variable domain, filled in from reference TRBV7-2 and TRBJ2-2, reads GAGVSQSPSNKVTEKGKDVELRCDPISGHTALYWYRQSLGQGLEFLIYFQGNSAPDKSGLPSDRFSAERTGGSVSTLTIQRTQQEDSAVYLCASSYQGPTGELFFGEGSRLTVL.

This rearrangement joins TRBV7-9 to TRBJ1-6, with D possibly matching TRBD1 (6 bases). Per the germline V gene, CDR1 is SEHNR and CDR2 is FQNEAQ (reference sequence). V lost 4 bases to trimming and J lost 11 bases, with 12 bases between them. The CDR3 consists of 13 residues. The CDR3 DNA is TGTGCCAGCAGCTCACAGGGAGCAGCACCCCTCCACTTT. This translates into CASSSQGAAPLHF.

The chain couples TRBV18 to TRBJ1-4, with a possible D match to TRBD1 (5 bases). Per germline, CDR1 KGHSH and CDR2 LQKENI. The CDR3 is made up of 15 amino acids. V was trimmed by 4 bases and J by 3 bases, leaving 12 bases between them. The CDR3: CASSLLTAPNEKLFF. CDR3 sequence (DNA): TGTGCCAGCTCACTTTTGACAGCCCCTAATGAAAAACTGTTTTTT.

Here the CDR3 reads CASSPGTNRQETQYF. The CDR3 DNA reads TGTGCCAGCAGCCCCGGGACAAACCGACAAGAGACCCAGTACTTC. The chain combines TRBV5-8 with TRBJ2-5; TRBD1 might be the D (6 bases). Trimming left V 4 bases short and J 2 bases short, with 15 bases between. This CDR3 has 15 amino acids. Germline values: CDR1 SGHTS, CDR2 YDEGEE.

The chain combines TRBV2 with TRBJ1-2, with unresolved D. The CDR3 runs 14 residues. Germline assignment: CDR1 SNHLY and CDR2 FYNNEI. V gave up 4 bases and J gave up 2 bases, with 11 bases separating them. CDR3 amino acids: CASSVGGGNYGYTF. In DNA form, the CDR3 reads TGTGCCAGCAGTGTGGGAGGAGGGAACTATGGCTACACCTTC.

The chain recombines TRBV5-1 with TRBJ1-1; D remains ambiguous. The germline V gene encodes CDR1 SGHRS and CDR2 YFSETQ. The CDR3 totals 13 residues. The V end was cut by 1 base, the J end by 0 bases, with 4 bases between. In DNA form, the CDR3 reads TGCGCCAGCAGCTTGAACATGAACACTGAAGCTTTCTTT. It codes for CASSLNMNTEAFF.

This clone was observed a handful of times. V is TRBV5-4 and J is TRBJ1-3, with D perhaps TRBD1 (6 bases). This CDR3 is built from 14 residues. Germline-derived CDR1 and CDR2 are SGHNT and YYREEE (reference sequence). V was trimmed by 4 bases and J by 2 bases, leaving 10 bases between them. The DNA for the CDR3 is TGTGCCAGCAGCAAACGACAGGCTGGAAACACCATATATTTT. The encoded protein is CASSKRQAGNTIYF.

V is TRBV9 and J is TRBJ2-2; TRBD2 agrees at 9 bases. Per germline, CDR1 SGDLS and CDR2 YYNGEE. The V segment lost 2 bases and the J segment 6 bases; nucleotides outside the gene matches: 2. This CDR3 region has 14 residues. The CDR3 nucleotides are TGTGCCAGCAGCGTGGGACTAGCCCCCGGGGAGCTGTTTTTT. It specifies CASSVGLAPGELFF.

This clone has a single count. This chain joins TRBV5-1 and TRBJ1-4, with TRBD1 matching 8 bases. The length of the CDR3 is 14 residues. CDR1 and CDR2 (germline): SGHRS, YFSETQ. J was trimmed by 5 bases and V by 4 bases; bases with no gene match: 4. CDR3 loop: CASSRWTGNEKLFF. CDR3 sequence (DNA): TGCGCCAGCAGCCGTTGGACAGGGAATGAAAAACTGTTTTTT.

This chain uses TRBV5-1 with TRBJ1-3; the D gene is possibly TRBD1 (5 bases). Germline V lookup: CDR1 SGHRS, CDR2 YFSETQ. CDR3 length: 18 amino acids. V was shortened by 4 bases and J by 0 bases, with 20 bases between the two germline ends. The CDR3 DNA reads as TGCGCCAGCAGCCCCCGACCTTCGACAGCCTCCTCTGGAAACACCATATATTTT. Translating it yields CASSPRPSTASSGNTIYF.

J is TRBJ2-3 and V is TRBV27; maybe TRBD1 (6 bases). Per the germline V gene, CDR1 is MNHEY and CDR2 is SMNVEV (reference sequence). The CDR3 is 15 residues long. V was shortened by 3 bases and J by 6 bases, with 16 bases between the two germline ends. The CDR3 coding sequence is TGTGCCAGCAGTTTCAGGGGACGGGGCCGCGATACGCAGTATTTT. Protein sequence: CASSFRGRGRDTQYF.